This TCR beta chain was obtained from a study of blood T cells in healthy people across ages. Study findings and constraints: More naive CD4+ cells and higher diversity were found in long-lived than in aged donors.

A second about 7 to 12 cycle PCR used barcoded and J-beta primers. Each CDR3 protein is one row after TCRdb ran MiXCR on the 5' RACE reads. The sample includes about 1,800,000 distinct CDR3 sequences, roughly 27% of them seen just once. This CDR3 is 14 amino acids long. Trimming removed 3 bases at V and 7 bases at J, with 16 bases between. Germline CDR1 SQVTM, CDR2 ANQGSEA. Comment on this clonotype: The antigen remains unidentified.

Healthy Caucasian individuals from Russia aged about 6 to 95 were enrolled as donors. Sample: blood. The chain combines TRBV29-1 with TRBJ2-1, with D perhaps being TRBD1 or TRBD2 (5 bases each). The TCR was taken from a woman in her 30s in good health. The CDR3 region is CSVDRDVVGNEQFF. CDR3 nucleotide sequence: TGCAGCGTTGATAGGGACGTGGTTGGGAATGAGCAGTTCTTC.